This T cell receptor beta chain is from a study of blood T cell repertoires in COVID-19 (dated by TCRdb to about 2020). With respect to the entire study: The collaborator samples originated in the United States, Italy and Spain and spanned the acute and convalescent phases of COVID-19. The material from the prospective study consisted of cDNA or gDNA derived from T cells, B-cell-depleted T cells, or PBMCs. The dataset comprised deeply sampled blood TCRbeta repertoires from subjects exposed to, actively infected with, or recovered from COVID-19. The repertoires were released in a freely available public database intended as a resource for research on the immune response to SARS-CoV-2. Samples came from the ongoing ImmuneRACE study (first 160 participants) plus 1,254 subjects from 6 global collaborators. Sample metadata almost always included a de-identified subject ID, COVID-19 status, age in years and sex. Where available, HLA class I and class II types were obtained from metadata supplied by the sample provider rather than from assay-based typing.

The research as a whole found: Clinical and demographic metadata were provided uncurated, with the amount varying by source and participant.

Each collaborating institution followed its own protocols to collect whole blood in K2EDTA tubes. For TCRbeta analysis, collaborators shipped samples in one of three forms: frozen whole blood, isolated PBMCs, or DNA extracted from either of those sample types. With respect to this clone: The antigen it binds to is not known. Per-nucleotide qualities are absent, and no much larger clonotype sits a single base away.

Including the terminal cysteine and phenylalanine, the CDR3 comprises 17 residues. Only the CDR3 portion is preserved as DNA: 51 bases, with reading frame beginning at the first base. At the junction V is shortened by 0 bases and J by 7 bases; bases outside the gene matches: 11. The germline V gene specifies SGHDN as CDR1 and FVKESK as CDR2. The immunoSEQ Assay, a bias-controlled multiplex PCR, was used to amplify TCRbeta CDR3 regions from genomic DNA. As for the original processing: Nucleated cell counts per sample were estimated from amplification of reference gene primers within the assay. Sequence reads were collapsed and filtered to measure the absolute abundance of every unique TCRbeta CDR3 rearrangement. For each sample, productive Simpson clonality was calculated by taking the square root of Simpson's diversity index across productive rearrangements. TCRdb re-hosts the immuneACCESS table, in-frame sequences only. Its copies lack some clones; in the studies checked, an unresolved V gene accounts for under half of them, and the cause for the rest is not known. V and J calls and clone size follow that table, whereas D and trimming were derived from the DNA. This sample lists roughly 150,000 clones; roughly 80% were detected once. 4% to 5% of the sample rests with the top ten.

The sequence came from an elderly woman with acute or convalescent COVID-19. The specimen was peripheral blood. The chain is assembled from TRBV14 and TRBJ1-4, with 7 central nucleotides matching TRBD1. The DNA reads TGTGCCAGCAGCCAAGAGCTTTGGGGGACAGATGGTGAAAAACTGTTTTTT. It translates to CASSQELWGTDGEKLFF. Reference TRBV14 and TRBJ1-4 genes cover what lies past the CDR3, so the full variable domain is EAGVTQFPSHSVIEKGQTVTLRCDPISGHDNLYWYRRVMGKEIKFLLHFVKESKQDESGMPNNRFLAERTGGTYSTLKVQPAELEDSGVYFCASSQELWGTDGEKLFFGSGTQLSVL.